This T cell receptor (beta chain) is drawn from a study of CD8+ T cells in alopecia areata. It was cDNA, reverse transcribed from extracted RNA, that served as the sequencing template. Measured with immunoSEQ multiplex PCR; TCRdb has only the in-frame clones, and not every one. The repertoire includes about 190,000 clones, about 60% of them detected once, and approximately 14% sits in the top ten. The CDR3 spans 15 residues. V gave up 6 bases and J gave up 2 bases; unmatched junction bases: 8. Germline loops: CDR1 MNHEY, CDR2 SMNVEV (reference sequence). Using a FACSAria, the CD4+ and CD8+ T cells were sorted from the PBMCs.

This material consisted of CD4+ T cells sorted from blood, taken at week 0. The TCR sequence derives from a human donor with alopecia areata. J is TRBJ2-7 and V is TRBV27, with TRBD1 matching 9 bases. The CDR3 nucleotides are TGTGCCAGCAGACGTACCGGGACAGGGACCTACGAGCAGTACTTC. Protein: CASRRTGTGTYEQYF.